The rows below give T cell receptor beta chains drawn from one sample of a study of T cell repertoires in ileal Crohn's disease. Profiling relied on immunoSEQ multiplex PCR, and the TCRdb table lists in-frame clones only, not all of them. Of about 13,000 clones in the sample, approximately 78% were seen once. The specimen was ileal tissue. The receptor set was obtained from an adult with Crohn's disease. The CDR3 runs from the conserved cysteine through the conserved F or W. The D gene is left open where the match is weak. Size is omitted from some rows. Given values are once, few, many or a class for expanded clones.

TRBJ1-1 | TRBD1 | TRBV2 | NA | TGTGCCAGAACGTCTAGACAGGGCTCGATGAACACTGAAGCTTTCTTT | CARTSRQGSMNTEAFF
TRBJ1-1 | NA | TRBV19 | NA | TGTGCCAGTAGTGTTACACAAAGAGGTGAAGCTTTCTTT | CASSVTQRGEAFF
TRBJ2-1 | TRBD2 | TRBV7-3 | few | TGTGCCAGCAGCTCCCCCGGGACTAGCGACCAGAATGAGCAGTTCTTC | CASSSPGTSDQNEQFF
TRBJ1-5 | NA | TRBV4-1 | once | TGCGCCAGCAGCCAAGCGGGATCAGGGCCCCAGCATTTT | CASSQAGSGPQHF
TRBJ2-1 | TRBD2 | TRBV5-4 | NA | TGTGCCAGCGGAAATCCGGGACTAGCGGGGGAGTATGAGCAGTTCTTC | CASGNPGLAGEYEQFF
TRBJ2-1 | NA | TRBV18 | NA | TGTGCCAGCTCACCTACGGCAGGGTTAGACAATGAGCAGTTCTTC | CASSPTAGLDNEQFF
TRBJ2-7 | NA | TRBV2 | NA | TGTGCCAGCAGTGGTCGGGGGGCGATTAGCGAGCAGTACTTC | CASSGRGAISEQYF
TRBJ1-1 | TRBD1 | TRBV9 | NA | TGTGCCAGCAGCGTAGGGACAGGGGGCGGGAACACTGAAGCTTTCTTT | CASSVGTGGGNTEAFF
TRBJ2-3 | NA | TRBV7-2 | once | TGTGCCAGCAGCATCCGGAGTAGTAGCACAGATACGCAGTATTTT | CASSIRSSSTDTQYF
TRBJ1-5 | NA | TRBV4-1 | NA | TGCGCCAGCAGCCAAGATCTGCAGGGGTTTGGGCCCCAGCATTTT | CASSQDLQGFGPQHF
TRBJ2-3 | NA | TRBV29-1 | NA | TGCAGCGTTGACCTGGGGAGTCTCAGGGATACGCAGTATTTT | CSVDLGSLRDTQYF
TRBJ2-1 | TRBD2 | TRBV19 | NA | TGTGCCAGTAGTATGGGCCTAGCGGATTGGTCCTACAATGAGCAGTTCTTC | CASSMGLADWSYNEQFF
TRBJ2-1 | TRBD2 | TRBV5-5 | NA | TGTGCCAGCAGCAGGCGGGGGGACGGGTACAATGAGCAGTTCTTC | CASSRRGDGYNEQFF
TRBJ2-5 | NA | TRBV6-1 | NA | TGTGCCAGCAGTGCCTACTCAGGGGCATCGGAGACCCAGTACTTC | CASSAYSGASETQYF
TRBJ1-2 | TRBD1 | TRBV6-1 | NA | TGTGCCAGCAGTTTACAGGGGGCCGCTGAAGGCTACACCTTC | CASSLQGAAEGYTF
TRBJ1-2 | NA | TRBV11-2 | NA | TGTGCCAGCAGCTTAGGGCGGGGGGCCTATGGCTACACCTTC | CASSLGRGAYGYTF
TRBJ1-3 | TRBD1 | TRBV7-2 | NA | TGTGCCAGCAGCCACTTACAGGGGAGCTCTGGAAACACCATATATTTT | CASSHLQGSSGNTIYF
TRBJ1-1 | NA | TRBV5-4 | few | TGTGCCAGTGCGGGGGAGGCGAACACTGAAGCTTTCTTT | CASAGEANTEAFF
TRBJ2-1 | TRBD2 | TRBV7-9 | few | TGTGCCAGCAGCTTAGCCGTAGCGGGGCGTGATGAGCAGTTCTTC | CASSLAVAGRDEQFF
TRBJ2-7 | TRBD2 | TRBV27 | NA | TGTGCCAGCAGTTTACTAGCGGGAGGGCCCTACGAGCAGTACTTC | CASSLLAGGPYEQYF
TRBJ1-1 | NA | TRBV7-9 | few | TGTGCCAGCAGCTTCGCGCAGGGAACTGAAGCTTTCTTT | CASSFAQGTEAFF
TRBJ1-2 | NA | TRBV19 | NA | TGTGCCAGTAGTATTCACGGGACACAGAATGGCTACACCTTC | CASSIHGTQNGYTF
TRBJ1-1 | NA | TRBV19 | NA | TGTGCCAGTAGTATAGGGAGCACTGAAGCTTTCTTT | CASSIGSTEAFF
TRBJ1-3 | NA | TRBV4-1 | NA | TGCGCCAGCAGCCAAGTCTTGTCTGCTGGAAACACCATATATTTT | CASSQVLSAGNTIYF
TRBJ2-7 | TRBD2 | TRBV29-1 | few | TGCAGCGTTGAACGGGGGGACGGGGGGGAGCAGTACTTC | CSVERGDGGEQYF
TRBJ2-1 | NA | TRBV6-6 | NA | TGTGCCAGCAGGACTAGTGGTGAGCAGTTCTTC | CASRTSGEQFF
TRBJ2-7 | TRBD1 | TRBV19 | NA | TGTGCCAGTAGTCGGGGACAGGCCAACTACGAGCAGTACTTC | CASSRGQANYEQYF
TRBJ1-1 | NA | TRBV6-5 | NA | TGTGCCAGCAGTTACGTAGCCCGAAGGAACACTGAAGCTTTCTTT | CASSYVARRNTEAFF
TRBJ1-1 | TRBD1 | TRBV15 | once | TGTGCCACCAGTGTCGGGACAGGGAACACTGAAGCTTTCTTT | CATSVGTGNTEAFF
TRBJ2-5 | TRBD2 | TRBV30 | NA | TGTGCCTGGAGTGTTAGGGGACTAGCGGGAGTCGAGACCCAGTACTTC | CAWSVRGLAGVETQYF
TRBJ2-3 | NA | TRBV27 | once | TGTGCCAGCAGTTTAGGGCAGGGGTGGGATACGCAGTATTTT | CASSLGQGWDTQYF
TRBJ2-3 | NA | TRBV5-1 | NA | TGCGCCAGCAGCTCTACCGATACGCAGTATTTT | CASSSTDTQYF
TRBJ2-7 | TRBD1 | TRBV4-1 | once | TGCGCCAGCAGCCGTCCGGGACAGAGCAACGAGCAGTACTTC | CASSRPGQSNEQYF
TRBJ2-3 | TRBD1 | TRBV5-5 | NA | TGTGCCAGCAGCCTGGGGACAGGGGGAACAGATACGCAGTATTTT | CASSLGTGGTDTQYF
TRBJ1-1 | NA | TRBV6-5 | NA | TGTGCCAGCGGATTCCGACGCCCCAGAGGCACTGAAGCTTTCTTT | CASGFRRPRGTEAFF
TRBJ2-5 | NA | TRBV5-5 | NA | TGTGCCAGCTCCGGGACACTTGAGACCCAGTACTTC | CASSGTLETQYF
TRBJ2-5 | NA | TRBV7-6 | NA | TGTGCCAGCAGCTTAGAGAGGGAGACCCAGTACTTC | CASSLERETQYF
TRBJ2-3 | TRBD2 | TRBV29-1 | NA | TGCAGCGTCCCGGGACTAGGAGGGTTCACAGATACGCAGTATTTT | CSVPGLGGFTDTQYF
TRBJ2-1 | TRBD2 | TRBV6-4 | few | TGTGCCAGCAGTGACTCATCTAGCGGGGACCTCGGTGAGCAGTTCTTC | CASSDSSSGDLGEQFF
TRBJ1-1 | NA | TRBV6-6 | NA | TGTGCCAGCAGGGGGGGGGAGGAAGCTTTCTTT | CASRGGEEAFF
TRBJ2-3 | TRBD2 | TRBV5-1 | NA | TGCGCCAGCAGCCACGGGGGGGCTAGCGGGAGGTCACGTACGCAGTATTTT | CASSHGGASGRSRTQYF
TRBJ2-7 | NA | TRBV5-4 | NA | TGTGCCAGCAGCTCCCCCCAGGGGTCTACAACCTACGAGCAGTACTTC | CASSSPQGSTTYEQYF
TRBJ1-5 | NA | TRBV6-1 | NA | TGTGCCAGCAGGCAGGGGACTATGAGCAATCAGCCCCAGCATTTT | CASRQGTMSNQPQHF
TRBJ1-3 | NA | TRBV5-5 | NA | TGTGCCAGCACTACCACCGGAAACACCATATATTTT | CASTTTGNTIYF
TRBJ1-2 | TRBD1 | TRBV28 | few | TGTGCCAGCAGTACCCTTGGACAGGGTACAAGAGGCTACACCTTC | CASSTLGQGTRGYTF
TRBJ1-2 | TRBD1 | TRBV13 | NA | TGTGCCAGCAGCCGAAAAGGACAGGGGCTTTTCTATGGCTACACCTTC | CASSRKGQGLFYGYTF
TRBJ1-2 | TRBD1 | TRBV2 | NA | TGTGCCAGCAGTGAAGGGACAGGGAGGACTAACTATGGCTACACCTTC | CASSEGTGRTNYGYTF
TRBJ1-2 | TRBD1 | TRBV5-1 | NA | TGCGCCAGCAGCGTGTTGACAGGGGGGAACTATGGCTACACCTTC | CASSVLTGGNYGYTF
TRBJ2-2 | TRBD2 | TRBV4-2 | NA | TGTGCCAGCAGCCAAGGGATCCTAGCGGGGGCCCTCACCGGGGAGCTGTTTTTT | CASSQGILAGALTGELFF
TRBJ1-4 | TRBD1 | TRBV6-6 | few | TGTGCCACCGAGGGACAGGGGTTCGAAAAACTGTTTTTT | CATEGQGFEKLFF
TRBJ1-4 | TRBD1 | TRBV5-4 | NA | TGTGCCAGCAGCTCGGACAGGAACTATGAAAAACTGTTTTTT | CASSSDRNYEKLFF
TRBJ2-1 | TRBD2 | TRBV7-9 | few | TGTGCCAGTACAGTAGCGGGGAAAAATGAGCAGTTCTTC | CASTVAGKNEQFF
TRBJ1-4 | TRBD1 | TRBV10-3 | NA | TGTGCCATCAGAGCGACAGGGCTTAATGAAAAACTGTTTTTT | CAIRATGLNEKLFF
TRBJ2-7 | TRBD2 | TRBV5-1 | NA | TGCGCCAGCAGCACCCGGACTAGCGGGAGGGTTCCCGATGGCTACGAGCAGTACTTC | CASSTRTSGRVPDGYEQYF
TRBJ1-2 | TRBD1 | TRBV9 | few | TGTGCCAGCAGCCGGGACAGTCACACCTCCTATGGCTACACCTTC | CASSRDSHTSYGYTF